Sequencing of this TCR beta chain was carried out in a study of T cell clonotyping in hematopoietic cell transplantation. In the study overall: Recipients' pretransplant samples followed cytoreduction.

The study's findings and limits: CD4 and CD8 repertoire contributions could not be separated without sorting. At the given depth, recipient repertoires were over 97% de novo clonotypes.

Specified time point: recipient sample about 28 days before transplant, after cytoreduction. Blood collection times were about day -28 and days 30, 100, 180 posttransplant. Sequencing was performed with immunoSEQ multiplex PCR; in TCRdb, only in-frame clones are kept and a portion is missing. The sample yields some 76,000 clones, 90% to 97% seen once. Regarding this clone: Its matching antigen is unknown.

This CDR3 is 14 amino acids long. V shed 5 bases and J shed 4 bases, with 13 bases lying between them. CDR1 is SGHTA, CDR2 FQGTGA, per germline. The chain couples TRBV7-3 to TRBJ2-3; D ambiguous. The clonotype comes from a woman aged 45-65 years with acute myeloid leukemia. Some clones in this sample may be carry-over from other donors' samples. The input for sequencing was peripheral blood mononuclear cells, taken before stem cell transplant. In DNA, the CDR3 is TGTGCCAGCAGCCGCCTGACGAAAGCAGATACGCAGTATTTT. Amino acids: CASSRLTKADTQYF. Drawing the rest from reference TRBV7-3 and TRBJ2-3, the complete variable domain is GAGVSQTPSNKVTEKGKYVELRCDPISGHTALYWYRQSLGQGPEFLIYFQGTGAADDSGLPNDRFFAVRPEGSVSTLKIQRTERGDSAVYLCASSRLTKADTQYFGPGTRLTVL.